Following are 5 T cell receptor beta chains from one sample sequenced in a study of CD8 T cells in Susac syndrome. An input of about 0.45 to 1 ug of RNA was subjected to reverse transcription using random hexamers. TCRdb processed the immunoSEQ multiplex PCR reads anew with MiXCR; each CDR3 protein has one entry. The profile shows 200,000 to 300,000 distinct CDR3 sequences, about 96% of them singletons. The sample was CD4+ T cells from PBMCs. All receptors come from a human donor with Susac syndrome.

V is TRBV18 and J is TRBJ2-5; D is undetermined. This CDR3 is 14 amino acids long. Trimming stripped 3 bases from V and 5 bases from J, with 13 bases between. CDR1 KGHSH and CDR2 LQKENI come from the germline V gene. As DNA, the CDR3 is TGTGCCAGCTCACCCTCGGCGGCTCAGGAGACCCAGTACTTC. This codes for CASSPSAAQETQYF. Filled out from reference TRBV18 and TRBJ2-5, the complete variable domain reads NAGVMQNPRHLVRRRGQEARLRCSPMKGHSHVYWYRQLPEEGLKFMVYLQKENIIDESGMPKERFSAEFPKEGPSILRIQQVVRGDSAAYFCASSPSAAQETQYFGPGTRLLVL.

The chain combines TRBV20-1 with TRBJ1-4; the D gene is possibly TRBD1 (6 bases). V was pared by 8 bases and J by 7 bases, with 17 bases between. Germline CDR1 and CDR2: DFQATT and SNEGSKA (reference sequence). CDR3 length: 13 amino acids. CDR3 sequence reads: CSHTRGVGEKLFF. The CDR3 coding sequence is TGCAGTCACACCAGGGGAGTGGGTGAAAAACTGTTTTTT.

V usage is TRBV6-6 and J usage is TRBJ2-2; D ambiguous. This CDR3 contains 12 residues. Between the trimmed V and J ends, which lost 2 bases and 8 bases, there was a span of 6 bases. Per the germline V gene, CDR1 is MNHNY and CDR2 is SVGAGI (reference sequence). The CDR3 DNA is TGTGCCAGCAGTTACACGGCTGGGGAGCTGTTTTTT. Translation: CASSYTAGELFF.

Concerning this clonotype: One end of the junction is discordant with germline, which a read error may explain. The chain combines TRBV2 with TRBJ2-4, with D tentatively TRBD1 or TRBD2 (5 bases each). Germline CDR1 is SNHLY and CDR2 is FYNNEI. The CDR3 loop spans 13 amino acids. The CDR3 protein is CASSEFRGGAQHF. The CDR3 DNA is TGTGCCAGCAGTGAATTCCGGGGCGGAGCACAGCACTTC.

The V call is TRBV3-1, the J call TRBJ2-1; 9 bases are shared with TRBD2. This CDR3 comprises 15 residues. J gave up 6 bases and V 4 bases, and 7 bases lay outside the gene matches. Germline V gene lookup returns CDR1 LGHDT and CDR2 YNNKEL (reference sequence). The CDR3 DNA reads as TGTGCCAGCAGCCGAACTAGCGGGCTAATCAATGAGCAGTTCTTC. This translates into CASSRTSGLINEQFF.